The source of this T cell receptor (beta chain) is a study of T cell responses to AZD1222 COVID-19 vaccine (dated by TCRdb to the early 2020s). Some background on the complete study: A total of over 230 trial participants underwent TCR sequencing, of whom about 210 received two doses of AZD1222 and about 26 received two doses of the MenACWY control vaccine. Trial participants were enrolled into age subgroups of 18-55, 56-69 and 70-plus years, which contained 148, 28 and 57 TCR-sequenced participants, respectively. Broad study findings and their caveats: Reportedly, close to half of the unique spike-specific TCRs recognized epitopes lying outside the regions that are mutated in the B.1.351 and B.1.1.7 variants. The 56-69-year group was small, and its depth increase did not reach significance, likely because of low power. No day 14 peak-response samples were available, so repertoires were characterized only after the peak T cell response. The whole spike protein was spanned by vaccine-associated CD4 TCRs, and dominant responses were seen in regions 160-218 and 743-854. Conclusions about previously exposed vaccinees are limited because only six or seven AZD1222 recipients were SARS-CoV-2 seropositive at baseline. Most participants were white British and females outnumbered males, and the authors suggested that clonal diversity may have been underestimated. A significant rise in spike-specific TCR breadth and depth was observed after two AZD1222 doses relative to day 0 and relative to MenACWY recipients.

Relative to germline, V is 4 bases shorter and J is 6 bases shorter, with 16 bases between their ends. As encoded in the germline V gene, CDR1 is SGHNT while CDR2 is YENEEA. The CDR3, from cysteine to phenylalanine, totals 15 residues. The kept DNA is CDR3 alone, 45 bases in frame from the first base. The CDR3 regions of human TCRbeta chains were analyzed by immunosequencing. The authors processed their data as follows. TCRs in the repertoires were matched against a reference library of SARS-CoV-2-specific TCRs that had been generated with the MIRA antigen-specificity platform. Breadth meant the fraction of unique TCRs that were SARS-CoV-2-associated, whereas depth meant the fraction of total T cells that were SARS-CoV-2-associated. Each spike-specific TCR was assigned to its reactive spike region and to a CD4 or CD8 class using the MIRA data. Log10-transformed breadth and depth values were compared by one-way ANOVA with Sidak's multiple comparisons tests. TCRdb stores this immuneACCESS table with in-frame sequences only. Part of the clones is absent; in the studies checked, under half of the shortfall reflects unresolved V genes, and no reason is known for the rest. Clone size and the V and J calls come from that table; the DNA yielded D and trimming. This sample is represented by over 140,000 clones; almost 95% of them were singletons. The ten largest clones capture roughly 3.5% of the sample.

For this clone: What antigen it recognizes has not been identified. No base quality information exists; no much larger clone differs at one position.

Per the publication, the time point label means: about 28 days (+/-7) after the second vaccine dose. AZD1222 recipients with second doses at about 4 weeks or about 12 weeks were pooled, because spike-specific TCR depth and breadth did not differ between schedules. Samples from vaccinated people were obtained from the UK trials COV001 and COV002, which included a single-blind randomized controlled phase 2/3 trial of AZD1222 (ChAdOx1 nCoV-19) in healthy adults. For TCRbeta chain sequencing, PBMC samples were collected from trial participants at day 0 and at day 28 after the second dose. This receptor was taken from an adult who received the AZD1222 COVID-19 vaccine. The V and J segments used are TRBV11-3 and TRBJ2-1; a tentative D match to TRBD2 spans 5 bases. This material consisted of peripheral blood, taken 28 days after the second AZD1222 dose. The nucleotide sequence reads as follows: TGTGCCAGCAGCTCGGCCGGTGGTAGCGTCAATGAGCAGTTCTTC. This translates into CASSSAGGSVNEQFF.